This TCR beta chain was recorded in a study of blood T cell repertoires in COVID-19. Study context: Sample material is recorded as cDNA or gDNA derived from T cells, B-cell-depleted T cells, or PBMCs.

Donors were grouped by their self-reported clinical history. Two negative PCRs, clearance, or symptom resolution characterized the recovered Cohort 3 donors. Data came from immunoSEQ multiplex PCR; TCRdb stores just in-frame clones and leaves some out. The sample includes under 150,000 clones, roughly 87% of them seen just once. Germline CDR1 LGHDT, CDR2 YNNKEL (reference sequence). The V gene lost 4 bases and the J gene lost 4 bases, with 13 bases spanning the gap. The CDR3 runs 14 residues. The receptor was isolated from a man aged 25 to 40 who had recovered from COVID-19. The rearrangement links TRBV3-1 (or the pseudogene TRBV3-2) to TRBJ1-1; D is unresolved. Sequenced input: PBMCs or T cells enriched from blood (not recorded which). The CDR3 sequence is CASSRGPWGTEAFF. CDR3 nucleotide sequence: TGTGCCAGCAGCCGAGGGCCATGGGGCACTGAAGCTTTCTTT.